This entry lists 30 T cell receptor beta chains sequenced from one sample in a study of blood T cell repertoires in COVID-19 (dated by TCRdb to the early 2020s). To prepare the library, the immunoSEQ multiplex PCR assay was applied. TCRdb's version of the immuneACCESS table is confined to in-frame rearrangements and falls short of the full clone set. An unresolved V gene accounts for under half of the shortfall where checked; the remainder is of unknown origin. The sample includes around 70,000 clones, with roughly 89% observed a single time. In total, the top ten clones hold around 8.1% of the sample. Sequencing was performed on peripheral blood. These receptors all stem from a man younger than 45 with acute or convalescent COVID-19.

The rearrangement links TRBV29-1 to TRBJ2-2; D possibly corresponds to TRBD1 (6 bases). CDR3 length equals 14 residues. V gave up 7 bases and J gave up 5 bases, with 17 bases separating them. The germline gives CDR1 SQVTM, CDR2 ANQGSEA. CDR3 sequence reads: CSAKVVRGTGELFF. In DNA, the CDR3 is TGCAGCGCAAAGGTCGTCAGGGGAACCGGGGAGCTGTTTTTT.

The chain has TRBV7-8 and TRBJ2-7; possibly TRBD1 for D (6 bases). Trimming took 2 bases from V and 1 from J, leaving 12 bases between them. Germline V gene sequence: CDR1 SGHVS, CDR2 FQNEAQ. The CDR3 has 15 amino acids. The CDR3 DNA sequence: TGTGCCAGCAGCTTATTTTGGACAGATTCCTACGAGCAGTACTTC. The encoded protein is CASSLFWTDSYEQYF.

The V and J genes are TRBV3-1 (or the pseudogene TRBV3-2) and TRBJ1-2, with D unresolved. V was shortened by 0 bases and J by 4 bases, with 18 bases between the two germline ends. The CDR3 totals 17 residues. Germline CDR1 and CDR2: LGHDT and YNNKEL (reference sequence). In nucleotides, the CDR3 is TGTGCCAGCAGCCAAGAGCCTCAAAGTTCGTTGAGCTATGGCTACACCTTC. Residues: CASSQEPQSSLSYGYTF.

The table lists this clone with a few counts. The chain carries TRBV18 and TRBJ1-3; the D is unclear. CDR3 size: 12 residues. Trimming cost V 3 bases and J 4 bases, with 4 bases left between them. Germline V CDR1 and CDR2: KGHSH, LQKENI. The chain's CDR3 is CASSPEGNTIYF. The DNA for the CDR3 is TGTGCCAGCTCACCTGAGGGAAACACCATATATTTT.

The chain joins TRBV7-8 to TRBJ2-1; D perhaps matches TRBD2 (7 bases). The V gene lost 4 bases and the J gene lost 8 bases, with 21 bases spanning the gap. In germline, CDR1 is SGHVS, CDR2 FQNEAQ. CDR3 length: 16 amino acids. The CDR3 DNA reads as TGTGCCAGCAGCTCTAAGGGGGAGGGCCGTCGGGATGAGCAGTTCTTC. Residues: CASSSKGEGRRDEQFF.

The rearrangement joins TRBV2 to TRBJ2-5, with D unclear. The CDR3 totals 11 residues. Looked up from germline, CDR1 is SNHLY and CDR2 is FYNNEI. Trimming removed 3 bases from V and 5 bases from J, with 4 bases in between. DNA for the CDR3: TGTGCCAGCAGTGATAGCGAGACCCAGTACTTC. It translates to CASSDSETQYF.

The table lists this clone with a few counts. V usage is TRBV6-5 and J usage is TRBJ2-5; 7 nucleotides line up with TRBD2. J lost 5 bases, V lost 0 bases, and 6 bases had no gene match. Germline-derived CDR1 and CDR2 are MNHEY and SVGAGI. The CDR3 consists of 15 residues. CDR3 bases: TGTGCCAGCAGTTACTCGCATGTGGGGGGGGAGACCCAGTACTTC. Its protein product is CASSYSHVGGETQYF.

V usage is TRBV6-2 or TRBV6-3 and J usage is TRBJ2-7; D may be TRBD2 (6 bases). The CDR3 has 14 residues. V lost 6 bases to trimming and J lost 3 bases, with 15 bases between them. Per germline, CDR1 MNHEY and CDR2 SVGEGT. For the CDR3, the DNA is TGTGCCAGCAGCCTTAGCGGCAGTTACTACGAGCAGTACTTC. Protein: CASSLSGSYYEQYF.

CDR3 protein: CASSSRYSYEQYF. The CDR3 DNA follows: TGTGCCAGCAGTTCCAGGTACTCCTACGAGCAGTACTTC. V is TRBV12-3 or TRBV12-4 and J is TRBJ2-7; unclear D gene. V dropped 4 bases and J dropped 0 bases, with 7 bases sitting between them. CDR3 length: 13 residues.

This clone showed up just a few times. This chain links TRBV28 with TRBJ2-7, with 8 positions matching TRBD1. After removal of 6 bases from V and 3 bases from J, the junction contained 13 bases not matched to a gene. The CDR3 loop spans 16 amino acids. The germline V gene has CDR1 MDHEN and CDR2 SYDVKM. CDR3 DNA: TGTGCCAGCAGCCTTAAATGGACAGGGAAAATCTACGAGCAGTACTTC. This codes for CASSLKWTGKIYEQYF.

This chain links TRBV28 with TRBJ2-3; D unresolved. The CDR3 covers 13 residues. Per the germline V gene, CDR1 is MDHEN and CDR2 is SYDVKM. The V gene lost 10 bases and the J gene lost 4 bases, with 15 bases spanning the gap. The CDR3 DNA is TGTGCCAATTCACGATCCAGCGCAGATACGCAGTATTTT. This codes for CANSRSSADTQYF. Based on the CDR3 plus reference TRBV28 and TRBJ2-3, the full variable domain is DVKVTQSSRYLVKRTGEKVFLECVQDMDHENMFWYRQDPGLGLRLIYFSYDVKMKEKGDIPEGYSVSREKKERFSLILESASTNQTSMYLCANSRSSADTQYFGPGTRLTVL.

This chain connects TRBV19 to TRBJ2-1; D perhaps matches TRBD2 (6 bases). Germline loops: CDR1 LNHDA, CDR2 SQIVND (reference sequence). CDR3 length equals 14 residues. Trimming pared 4 bases from V and 4 bases from J, leaving 11 bases between. CDR3 in amino acids: CASSRASEYNEQFF. DNA for the CDR3: TGTGCCAGTAGTAGGGCTAGCGAGTACAATGAGCAGTTCTTC.

The rearrangement joins TRBV19 to TRBJ1-5; D remains ambiguous. Looked up from germline, CDR1 is LNHDA and CDR2 is SQIVND (reference sequence). Between the trimmed V and J ends, which lost 9 bases and 9 bases, there was a span of 18 bases. This CDR3 region has 13 residues. CDR3 DNA sequence: TGTGCCAGCGGAATCGGGGAATATCTGCCCCAGCATTTT. It encodes CASGIGEYLPQHF.

The rearrangement links TRBV9 to TRBJ2-1, with TRBD2 matching 11 bases. The CDR3 is 15 residues long. V was clipped by 3 bases and J by 8 bases; unmatched bases: 7. The germline V gene encodes CDR1 SGDLS and CDR2 YYNGEE. CDR3 bases: TGTGCCAGCAGCGAAACTAGCGGGAGTAGCGATGAGCAGTTCTTC. Protein: CASSETSGSSDEQFF.

The genes are TRBV6-5 and TRBJ2-7, with D maybe TRBD2 (5 bases). Germline CDR1 reads MNHEY; CDR2 reads SVGAGI. CDR3 size: 12 residues. Trimming pared 6 bases from V and 7 bases from J, leaving 13 bases between. The CDR3 coding sequence is TGTGCCAGCAGCTCGAAACGGGGAGAGCAGTACTTC. Protein sequence: CASSSKRGEQYF.

The rearrangement joins TRBV14 to TRBJ1-2; 7 bases match TRBD1. This CDR3 contains 16 residues. V gave up 2 bases and J gave up 2 bases; unmatched junction bases: 8. Germline V gene data show CDR1 as SGHDN and CDR2 as FVKESK. The CDR3 is CASSQNQGTANYGYTF. CDR3 in DNA: TGTGCCAGCAGCCAAAATCAGGGGACAGCCAACTATGGCTACACCTTC. Supplemented by reference TRBV14 and TRBJ1-2, the full variable domain reads EAGVTQFPSHSVIEKGQTVTLRCDPISGHDNLYWYRRVMGKEIKFLLHFVKESKQDESGMPNNRFLAERTGGTYSTLKVQPAELEDSGVYFCASSQNQGTANYGYTFGSGTRLTVV.

V is TRBV3-1 (or the pseudogene TRBV3-2) and J is TRBJ2-5; D is perhaps TRBD2 (6 bases). Germline assignment: CDR1 LGHDT and CDR2 YNNKEL (reference sequence). CDR3 length: 15 amino acids. Trimming left V 0 bases short and J 5 bases short, with 13 bases between. The CDR3 sequence is CASSQDTGTRETQYF. Written as DNA, the CDR3 is TGTGCCAGCAGCCAAGATACCGGGACTCGGGAGACCCAGTACTTC.

This chain uses TRBV7-8 with TRBJ2-7; 11 bases match TRBD2. V lost 6 bases to trimming and J lost 4 bases; unmatched junction nucleotides: 8. Germline CDR1 reads SGHVS; CDR2 reads FQNEAQ. The CDR3 has 15 amino acids. The DNA for the CDR3 is TGTGCCAGCAGTTACCCGGGACTAGCGGCATACGAGCAGTACTTC. Its protein is CASSYPGLAAYEQYF.

This clone occurred once. V usage is TRBV11-2 and J usage is TRBJ1-2; 9 bases agree with TRBD1. The trim removed 3 bases at V and 3 bases at J, leaving 5 bases unmatched. The CDR3 length is 15 residues. The germline V gene has CDR1 SGHAT and CDR2 FQNNGV. Here the CDR3 reads CASSFTTGGDYGYTF. CDR3 DNA: TGTGCCAGCAGCTTCACGACAGGGGGAGACTATGGCTACACCTTC. Full variable domain (rest looked up from reference TRBV11-2 and TRBJ1-2): EAGVAQSPRYKIIEKRQSVAFWCNPISGHATLYWYQQILGQGPKLLIQFQNNGVVDDSQLPKDRFSAERLKGVDSTLKIQPAKLEDSAVYLCASSFTTGGDYGYTFGSGTRLTVV.

This clone has a handful of counts. The genes are TRBV29-1 and TRBJ2-2, with a tentative D call TRBD2 (5 bases). Germline loops: CDR1 SQVTM, CDR2 ANQGSEA. Trimming left V 4 bases short and J 1 base short, with 10 bases between. The CDR3 is made up of 14 amino acids. CDR3 sequence reads: CSVGDGGNTGELFF. The CDR3, as DNA: TGCAGCGTTGGTGACGGAGGGAACACCGGGGAGCTGTTTTTT.

The CDR3 nucleotides are TGTGCCAGCAGCTTTGGGACTAGCGGGAGGGCTTTTGAGACCCAGTACTTC. Translated: CASSFGTSGRAFETQYF. The V gene is TRBV7-2, the J gene TRBJ2-5, with 16 nucleotides matching TRBD2. The V gene's germline CDR1 is SGHTA and CDR2 FQGNSA. J was trimmed by 5 bases and V by 3 bases; bases with no gene match: 6. The CDR3 runs to 17 residues.

CDR3 sequence: CASSLAGQGEYEQFF. CDR3 coding DNA: TGTGCCAGCAGCTTAGCTGGACAGGGGGAATATGAGCAGTTCTTC. The chain joins TRBV11-2 to TRBJ2-1, with 10 nucleotides matching TRBD1. V trimming: 1 base; J trimming: 8 bases; junction bases outside the gene matches: 5. The CDR3 has 15 amino acids. Germline CDR1 is SGHAT and CDR2 is FQNNGV.

There are a few counts of this clone. The V and J genes are TRBV6-5 and TRBJ1-5; 9 bases are a match to TRBD1. Germline V gene lookup returns CDR1 MNHEY and CDR2 SVGAGI. The V gene end was trimmed by 9 bases and the J gene end by 4 bases; junction bases not matched to a gene: 7. CDR3 length equals 14 residues. CDR3 region: CASRRTGANQPQHF. Here the CDR3 DNA reads TGTGCCAGTCGGCGGACAGGGGCAAATCAGCCCCAGCATTTT.

This chain connects TRBV28 to TRBJ2-3; TRBD2 matches at 10 bases. The length of the CDR3 is 14 residues. The junction had 4 bases not matched to a gene; V was cut back by 6 bases and J by 4 bases. In germline, CDR1 is MDHEN, CDR2 SYDVKM. The CDR3 region is CASSPAGGPDTQYF. Here the CDR3 DNA reads TGTGCCAGCAGCCCAGCGGGAGGGCCAGATACGCAGTATTTT.

The J gene is TRBJ2-3, the V gene TRBV13, with D possibly being TRBD2 (6 bases). Trimming left V 7 bases short and J 2 bases short, with 13 bases between. Germline assignment: CDR1 PRHDT and CDR2 FYEKMQ (reference sequence). The CDR3 length is 14 residues. CDR3 sequence reads: CASINGGFTDTQYF. Here the CDR3 DNA reads TGTGCCAGCATTAACGGGGGTTTCACAGATACGCAGTATTTT.

The chain links TRBV2 to TRBJ2-7; 7 bases map to TRBD1. CDR3 length equals 16 residues. Trimming at V came to 3 bases and at J to 3 bases, leaving 11 bases not matched to a gene. Germline V gives CDR1 SNHLY, CDR2 FYNNEI. Here the CDR3 reads CASSETGILVGYEQYF. The DNA of the CDR3 is TGTGCCAGCAGTGAGACAGGGATCCTTGTTGGCTACGAGCAGTACTTC.

The chain couples TRBV4-1 to TRBJ2-1; 7 bases agree with TRBD2. The CDR3 sequence is 18 residues long. Germline CDR1 and CDR2: MGHRA and YSYEKL. Trimming removed 1 base from V and 2 bases from J; junction bases left unmatched: 11. The DNA of the CDR3 is TGCGCCAGCAGCCAAGGTAGCGCGGGAGAAAAAGCCTACAATGAGCAGTTCTTC. It is translated as CASSQGSAGEKAYNEQFF.

This clone has only one observation. The chain employs TRBV12-3 or TRBV12-4 and TRBJ2-3; no clear D gene. Trimming removed 5 bases at V and 8 bases at J, with 8 bases between. The CDR3 totals 11 residues. In DNA form, the CDR3 reads TGTGCCAGCAGTAAGACACTTACGCAGTATTTT. It specifies CASSKTLTQYF.

This rearrangement joins TRBV30 to TRBJ1-3, with a weak D call TRBD1 (5 bases). The CDR3 is 15 amino acids. From germline, CDR1 is GTSNPN and CDR2 SVGIG (reference sequence). The V end was cut by 0 bases, the J end by 4 bases, with 13 bases between. DNA for the CDR3: TGTGCCTGGAGTGTACGGGGGATGGGAGGAAACACCATATATTTT. Translation: CAWSVRGMGGNTIYF.

The J gene is TRBJ1-5, the V gene TRBV28, with 12 bases matching TRBD1. The germline CDR1 and CDR2 sequences are MDHEN and SYDVKM. This CDR3 is built from 16 residues. With 2 bases clipped from V and 6 bases from J, the junction kept 5 bases outside the gene matches. The CDR3, as DNA: TGTGCCAGCAGTTTAGGGGGGACAGGGGGCAGTCAGCCCCAGCATTTT. This sequence encodes CASSLGGTGGSQPQHF.